This note documents a single T cell receptor beta chain sequence. Profiled with immunoSEQ multiplex PCR; TCRdb holds only in-frame clones, not every one. The sample contains 250,000 to 300,000 clones, more than 75% of which appear only once. These data originate in a study of blood T cell repertoires in COVID-19. Study context: PBMCs, B-cell-depleted T cells, or T cells provided the cDNA or gDNA that made up the material.

The CDR3 has 15 residues. Germline lookup yields CDR1 MNHEY and CDR2 SMNVEV (reference sequence). V lost 1 base, J lost 2 bases, and 3 bases stayed unmatched. This sequence originates from a man aged 18 to 30 who had recovered from COVID-19. The sample consisted of PBMCs or T cells enriched from blood (not recorded which). The chain has TRBV27 and TRBJ2-7, with 9 bases matching TRBD1. The CDR3 loop reads CASSLWGQGPYEQYF. DNA for the CDR3: TGTGCCAGCAGTTTATGGGGACAGGGTCCCTACGAGCAGTACTTC.